The rows below give T cell receptor beta chains drawn from one sample of a study of T-cell memory formation after mild COVID-19. One entry per CDR3 protein, called by TCRdb with MiXCR from the 5' RACE reads. Of some 65,000 distinct CDR3 sequences listed, roughly 17% were seen once; the top ten hold about 31%. Source material: PBMCs or a T cell subset sorted from them (not recorded which). The receptors were gathered from an adult woman who had mild COVID-19 (a few samples of this study predate the infection). Cell type and time point are not known. The CDR3 runs from the conserved cysteine through the conserved F or W. A D gene is named only where the DNA matches it firmly. Some rows mark clone size as missing; the rest say once, few, many or name a class of expanded clone.

.,TRBD1,TRBJ1-1,TRBV13,TGTGCCAGCAGCTCCAGGGGGACTTACACTGAAGCTTTCTTT,CASSSRGTYTEAFF
few,.,TRBJ1-2,TRBV29-1,TGCAGCGTTATTAAAAATGATCCGTCACCTGTCAGTGAGGGCTACACCTTC,CSVIKNDPSPVSEGYTF
.,TRBD1,TRBJ2-2,TRBV19,TGTGCCAGTAGTATAGGCACAGGGGACGGGGAGCTGTTTTTT,CASSIGTGDGELFF
.,.,TRBJ2-1,TRBV4-1,TGCGCCAGCAGCCAGACCGGGACGCCCAACAATGAGCAGTTCTTC,CASSQTGTPNNEQFF
.,TRBD1,TRBJ2-1,TRBV4-1,TGCGCCAGCAGCTACGGGACAGGGGTGAATGAGCAGTTCTTC,CASSYGTGVNEQFF
.,TRBD2,TRBJ2-1,TRBV4-3,TGCGCCAGCAGCCCCCAGCGGGGGACCTACAATGAGCAGTTCTTC,CASSPQRGTYNEQFF
many,.,TRBJ2-1,TRBV6-2/TRBV6-3,TGTGCCAGCAGGGGGAACGGCTACAATGAGCAGTTCTTC,CASRGNGYNEQFF
.,.,TRBJ2-7,TRBV7-9,TGTGCCAGCAGCTCCCCAGGGTTCCCCTACGAGCAGTACTTC,CASSSPGFPYEQYF
.,.,TRBJ2-7,TRBV6-2/TRBV6-3,TGTGCCAGCATCGGGTTTAAGACCGGCTACGAGCAGTACTTC,CASIGFKTGYEQYF
.,TRBD2,TRBJ2-3,TRBV9,TGTGCCAGCAGCTCCGGGACTAGCGGGAGGGATACGCAGTATTTT,CASSSGTSGRDTQYF
few,.,TRBJ1-1,TRBV7-9,TGTGCCAGCAGCTCCTCCACAGGGTCGAGGACTGAAGCTTTCTTT,CASSSSTGSRTEAFF
many,.,TRBJ1-2,TRBV6-2/TRBV6-3,TGTGCCAGCAGTTACGTGTCAGGGAACGCCTATGGCTACACCTTC,CASSYVSGNAYGYTF
.,TRBD2,TRBJ2-3,TRBV11-2,TGTGCCAGCAGCCATAGCGGGGCCTACACAGATACGCAGTATTTT,CASSHSGAYTDTQYF
few,.,TRBJ2-4,TRBV6-2/TRBV6-3,TGTGCCAGCAGTCCCGCGTTGGTCATTCAGTACTTC,CASSPALVIQYF
.,.,TRBJ2-3,TRBV9,TGTGCCAGCAGCGTAGAGGGGGGGTCAAGCACAGATACGCAGTATTTT,CASSVEGGSSTDTQYF
.,.,TRBJ1-5,TRBV7-8,TGTGCCAGCAGCGCATTAAATCAGCCCCAGCATTTT,CASSALNQPQHF
.,.,TRBJ2-3,TRBV12-2,TGTGCAAGTCGCTTAGAATCTAGCCGCGGCGACACGCAGTATTTT,CASRLESSRGDTQYF
few,TRBD1,TRBJ2-7,TRBV7-8,TGTGCCAGCAGCTTAGCTTGGGCGGGGGACAGGGGGTTCTACGAGCAGTACTTC,CASSLAWAGDRGFYEQYF
.,TRBD1,TRBJ1-5,TRBV12-3/TRBV12-4,TGTGCCAGCAGTCACGACCTGCCAGGGGGGATAGGGTCTCAGCCCCAGCATTTT,CASSHDLPGGIGSQPQHF
.,.,TRBJ1-2,TRBV6-6,TGTGCCAGCAGTTACCCCGGAAGGGCTGGCTACACCTTC,CASSYPGRAGYTF
.,TRBD2,TRBJ2-7,TRBV20-1,TGCAGTGCTAGATTAGCGGGAGGGGTCGCCGAGCAGTACTTC,CSARLAGGVAEQYF
.,.,TRBJ1-2,TRBV12-3/TRBV12-4,TGTGCCAGCAGCCCCAGGGAGGTGAATGGCTACACCTTC,CASSPREVNGYTF
few,.,TRBJ2-1,TRBV6-6,TGTGCCAGCAGTTTCATGGTCGCGGACACCGCTCATGAGCAGTTCTTC,CASSFMVADTAHEQFF
few,TRBD1,TRBJ2-1,TRBV5-1,TGCGCCAGCAGCTTGGCAGGGACAGGGACGATCTACAATGAGCAGTTCTTC,CASSLAGTGTIYNEQFF
.,.,TRBJ2-2,TRBV15,TGTGCCACCAGCAGAGATAAAAGGGAGAACACCGGGGAGCTGTTTTTT,CATSRDKRENTGELFF
once,.,TRBJ1-2,TRBV6-5,TGTGCCAGCAGTTACTTTCCCCGGGATGGCTACACCTTC,CASSYFPRDGYTF
few,TRBD2,TRBJ2-5,TRBV6-5,TGTGCCAGCAGTTACGTGGCGGGGGGGTCAGAGACCCAGTACTTC,CASSYVAGGSETQYF
.,TRBD1,TRBJ2-7,TRBV19,TGTGCCAGTAGTCCCCGGGACAGGGGCCACGAGCAGTACTTC,CASSPRDRGHEQYF
.,.,TRBJ2-7,TRBV20-1,TGCAGTGCAAGGCCCCCAAGCGCGTCCATCTACGAGCAGTACTTC,CSARPPSASIYEQYF
few,TRBD2,TRBJ2-3,TRBV20-1,TGCAGTGCTAGAGAGCCCCTGGTAGTAGCGGGGGGGCGGACAGATACGCAGTATTTT,CSAREPLVVAGGRTDTQYF
.,TRBD1,TRBJ2-5,TRBV7-7,TGTGCCAGCAGCTTTCGTGACAGGGGCCAAGAGACCCAGTACTTC,CASSFRDRGQETQYF
.,TRBD2,TRBJ2-7,TRBV6-5,TGTGCCAGCAGTTTTAGAAGCGGGGGCACCTACGAGCAGTACTTC,CASSFRSGGTYEQYF
.,.,TRBJ2-3,TRBV29-1,TGCAGCGTTGAGCAGGACACAGATACGCAGTATTTT,CSVEQDTDTQYF
few,.,TRBJ2-4,TRBV9,TGTGCCAGCAGCGTAGATGGGGTTAAAAACATTCAGTACTTC,CASSVDGVKNIQYF
.,TRBD2,TRBJ2-7,TRBV5-1,TGCGCCAGCAGCTTGGAGGTAGCGGGAACTCTTTACGAGCAGTACTTC,CASSLEVAGTLYEQYF
few,.,TRBJ2-3,TRBV7-9,TGTGCCAGCTACGAGGGATTTACGCAGTATTTT,CASYEGFTQYF
few,.,TRBJ2-5,TRBV24-1,TGTGCCACCAGGACAGCTACTGAAGAGACCCAGTACTTC,CATRTATEETQYF
few,TRBD1,TRBJ1-1,TRBV27,TGTGCCAGCAGTTTAAGAGCAGGGGGTAACACTGAAGCTTTCTTT,CASSLRAGGNTEAFF
.,.,TRBJ2-7,TRBV12-3/TRBV12-4,TGTGCCAGCAGTTTATCGTTACAGTCCTACGAGCAGTACTTC,CASSLSLQSYEQYF
few,.,TRBJ2-2,TRBV4-1,TGCGCCAGCAGCCTTGACAGGTTCACCGGGGAGCTGTTTTTT,CASSLDRFTGELFF
.,.,TRBJ1-1,TRBV4-1,TGCGCCAGCAGCCAAGATGAGGGCCAGAACACTGAAGCTTTCTTT,CASSQDEGQNTEAFF
.,TRBD2,TRBJ2-7,TRBV7-9,TGTGCCAGCAGCTTAATAGCGGGAGCGGGCGAGCAGTACTTC,CASSLIAGAGEQYF
many,.,TRBJ2-5,TRBV7-8,TGTGCCAGCAGCTTTATCTCCGGCGGGAACGGCTCCCTTCAACTAGAGACCCAGTACTTC,CASSFISGGNGSLQLETQYF
.,.,TRBJ1-6,TRBV5-4,TGTGCCAGCAGCTACGGGGGGTCACCCCTCCACTTT,CASSYGGSPLHF
few,.,TRBJ2-2,TRBV5-6,TGTGCCAGCAGCTTGGAGCTCACCGGGGAGCTGTTTTTT,CASSLELTGELFF
.,TRBD2,TRBJ2-3,TRBV11-2,TGTGCCAGCAGCGTAGCGGGGGGGCAATCAGATACGCAGTATTTT,CASSVAGGQSDTQYF
few,.,TRBJ2-3,TRBV7-9,TGTGCCAGCATGCCCGGACTATACACAGATACGCAGTATTTT,CASMPGLYTDTQYF
.,TRBD2,TRBJ2-1,TRBV9,TGTGCCAGCAGCGTTGGACTAGCGGGGGCGTACAATGAGCAGTTCTTC,CASSVGLAGAYNEQFF
many,TRBD2,TRBJ2-7,TRBV27,TGTGCCAGCAGTTGGGCTAGCGGAGACTACGAGCAGTACTTC,CASSWASGDYEQYF
few,TRBD2,TRBJ2-7,TRBV7-2,TGTGCCAGCAGCGCCCCGACTAGCGGGGGTCTCTACGAGCAGTACTTC,CASSAPTSGGLYEQYF
few,.,TRBJ2-1,TRBV6-5,TGTGCCAGCAGCAACACACGGGAAAGGGGCGCTTACAATGAGCAGTTCTTC,CASSNTRERGAYNEQFF
.,.,TRBJ2-2,TRBV20-1,TGCAGTGCTAGAGATCTCAGGGGAAGAGCCGGGGAGCTGTTTTTT,CSARDLRGRAGELFF
few,.,TRBJ1-5,TRBV12-3/TRBV12-4,TGTGCCAGCAGTCTCCAATTGGCTGGGTTTGGCAATCAGCCCCAGCATTTT,CASSLQLAGFGNQPQHF
few,.,TRBJ2-3,TRBV20-1,TGCAGTGCTAGAGATAGGAGGGGTGGAGATACGCAGTATTTT,CSARDRRGGDTQYF
few,.,TRBJ1-3,TRBV11-2,TGTGCCAGCAGCTTAGTCCCCTGGACAGCTGGAAACACCATATATTTT,CASSLVPWTAGNTIYF
few,.,TRBJ2-1,TRBV29-1,TGCAGCGTGTACTGGACCTCCTACAATGAGCAGTTCTTC,CSVYWTSYNEQFF
.,TRBD2,TRBJ2-3,TRBV9,TGTGCCAGCAGTACTAGCGGGACTGGCGCAGATACGCAGTATTTT,CASSTSGTGADTQYF
.,TRBD2,TRBJ2-5,TRBV9,TGTGCCAGCAGCGGAGGACTAGCAATGGACCAAGAGACCCAGTACTTC,CASSGGLAMDQETQYF
.,TRBD1,TRBJ1-2,TRBV11-2,TGTGCCAGCAGCGGACTGGACAGGGGGCCTGGCTACACCTTC,CASSGLDRGPGYTF